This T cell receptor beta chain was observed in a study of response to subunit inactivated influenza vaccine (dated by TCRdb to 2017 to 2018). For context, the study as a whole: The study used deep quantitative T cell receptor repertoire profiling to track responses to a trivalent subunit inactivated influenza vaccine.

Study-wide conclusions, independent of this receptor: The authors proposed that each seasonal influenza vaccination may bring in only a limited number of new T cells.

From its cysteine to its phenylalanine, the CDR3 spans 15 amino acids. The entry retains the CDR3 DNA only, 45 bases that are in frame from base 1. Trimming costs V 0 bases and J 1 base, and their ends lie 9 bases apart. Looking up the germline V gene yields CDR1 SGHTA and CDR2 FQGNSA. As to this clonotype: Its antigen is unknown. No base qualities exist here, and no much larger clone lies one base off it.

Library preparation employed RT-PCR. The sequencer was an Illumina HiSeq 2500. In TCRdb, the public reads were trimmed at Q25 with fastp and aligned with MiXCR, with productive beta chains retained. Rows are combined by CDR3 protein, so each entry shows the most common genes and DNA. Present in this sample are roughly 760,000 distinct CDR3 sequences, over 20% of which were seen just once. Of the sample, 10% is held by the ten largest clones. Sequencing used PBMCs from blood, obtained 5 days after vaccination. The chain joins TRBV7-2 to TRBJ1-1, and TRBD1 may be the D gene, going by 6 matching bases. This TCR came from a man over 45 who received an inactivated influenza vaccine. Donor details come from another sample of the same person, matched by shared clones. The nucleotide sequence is TGTGCCAGCAGCTTAGCGGCAGGGGCGAACACTGAAGCTTTCTTT. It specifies CASSLAAGANTEAFF.